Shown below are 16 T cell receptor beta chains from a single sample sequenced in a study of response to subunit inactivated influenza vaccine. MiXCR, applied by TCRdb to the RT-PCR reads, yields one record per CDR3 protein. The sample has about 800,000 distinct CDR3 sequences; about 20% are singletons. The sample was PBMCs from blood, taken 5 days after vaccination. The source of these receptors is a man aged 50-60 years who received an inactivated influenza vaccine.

CDR3 bases: TGTGCCAGATCGGGACAGGGAAGAAATACGCAGTATTTT. Translating gives CARSGQGRNTQYF. The J gene is TRBJ2-3, the V gene TRBV2; 9 bases agree with TRBD1. CDR1 is SNHLY and CDR2 is FYNNEI in the germline V gene. This CDR3 contains 13 residues. J lost 7 bases, V lost 9 bases, and 8 bases had no gene match.

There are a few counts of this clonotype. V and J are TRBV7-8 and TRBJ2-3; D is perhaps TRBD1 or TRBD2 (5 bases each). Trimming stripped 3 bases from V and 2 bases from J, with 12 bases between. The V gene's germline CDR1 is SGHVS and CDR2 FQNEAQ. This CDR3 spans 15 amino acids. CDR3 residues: CASSFRDGDTDTQYF. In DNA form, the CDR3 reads TGTGCCAGCAGCTTCCGGGACGGAGACACAGATACGCAGTATTTT.

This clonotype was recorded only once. The CDR3: CASSQVVSGQETQYF. CDR3 nucleotide sequence: TGTGCCAGCAGCCAAGTTGTTAGCGGTCAAGAGACCCAGTACTTC. The chain is built from TRBV3-1 and TRBJ2-5; possibly TRBD2 for D (6 bases). Germline V gene data show CDR1 as LGHDT and CDR2 as YNNKEL (reference sequence). V was pared by 1 base and J by 2 bases, with 11 bases between. The CDR3 totals 15 residues.

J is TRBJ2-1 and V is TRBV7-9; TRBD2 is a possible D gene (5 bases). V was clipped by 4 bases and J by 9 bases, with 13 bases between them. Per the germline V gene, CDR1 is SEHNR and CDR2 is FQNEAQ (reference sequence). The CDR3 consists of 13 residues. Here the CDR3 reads CASSSRASGEQFF. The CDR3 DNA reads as TGTGCCAGCAGCTCGCGGGCCTCAGGTGAGCAGTTCTTC.

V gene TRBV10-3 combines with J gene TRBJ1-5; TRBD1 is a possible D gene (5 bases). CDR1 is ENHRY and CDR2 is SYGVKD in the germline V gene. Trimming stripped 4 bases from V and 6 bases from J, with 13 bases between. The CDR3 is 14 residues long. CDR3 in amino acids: CAISVGGLGQPQHF. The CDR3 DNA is TGTGCCATCAGTGTCGGGGGTTTGGGTCAGCCCCAGCATTTT.

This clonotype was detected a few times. The CDR3 DNA reads TGTGCCAGCAGCTCCAGCCTAGCGGGGGAAGAGACCCAGTACTTC. This gives the protein CASSSSLAGEETQYF. The V call is TRBV7-2, the J call TRBJ2-5, with 10 bases matching TRBD2. CDR1 is SGHTA, CDR2 FQGNSA, per germline. This CDR3 is 15 amino acids long. The ends lost 4 bases at V and 3 bases at J; junction bases unmatched: 5. Filled out from reference TRBV7-2 and TRBJ2-5, the complete variable domain reads GAGVSQSPSNKVTEKGKDVELRCDPISGHTALYWYRQSLGQGLEFLIYFQGNSAPDKSGLPSDRFSAERTGGSVSTLTIQRTQQEDSAVYLCASSSSLAGEETQYFGPGTRLLVL.

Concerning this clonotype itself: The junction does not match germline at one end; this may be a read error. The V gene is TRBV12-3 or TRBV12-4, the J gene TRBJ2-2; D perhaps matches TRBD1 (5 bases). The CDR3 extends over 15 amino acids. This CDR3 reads CASSPAGSNTAELFF. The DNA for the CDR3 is TGTGCCAGCAGCCCCGCAGGGTCGAACACCGCGGAGCTGTTTTTT.

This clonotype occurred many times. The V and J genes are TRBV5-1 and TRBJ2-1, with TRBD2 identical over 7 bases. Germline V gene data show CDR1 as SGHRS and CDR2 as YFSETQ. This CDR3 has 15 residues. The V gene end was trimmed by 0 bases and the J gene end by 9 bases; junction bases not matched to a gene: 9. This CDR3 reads CASSLEGGRVGEQFF. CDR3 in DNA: TGCGCCAGCAGCTTGGAGGGCGGGAGAGTGGGTGAGCAGTTCTTC.

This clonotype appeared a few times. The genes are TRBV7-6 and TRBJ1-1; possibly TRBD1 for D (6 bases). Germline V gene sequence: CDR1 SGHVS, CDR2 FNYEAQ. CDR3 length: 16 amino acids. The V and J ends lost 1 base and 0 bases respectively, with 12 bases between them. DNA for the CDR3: TGTGCCAGCAGCTTAGTAACTGGACAGTTGAACACTGAAGCTTTCTTT. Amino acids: CASSLVTGQLNTEAFF.

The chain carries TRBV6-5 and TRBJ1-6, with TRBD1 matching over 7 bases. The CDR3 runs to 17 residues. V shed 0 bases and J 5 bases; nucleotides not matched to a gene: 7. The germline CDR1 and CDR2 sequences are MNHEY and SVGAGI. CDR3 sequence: CASSYSMAGGNNSPLHF. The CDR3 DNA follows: TGTGCCAGCAGTTACTCGATGGCAGGGGGGAATAATTCACCCCTCCACTTT.

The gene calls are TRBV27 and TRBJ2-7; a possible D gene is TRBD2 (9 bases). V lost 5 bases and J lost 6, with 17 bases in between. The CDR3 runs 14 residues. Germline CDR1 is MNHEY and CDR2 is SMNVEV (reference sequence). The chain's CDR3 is CASSTGGLAGEQYF. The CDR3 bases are TGTGCCAGCAGTACAGGGGGACTAGCCGGCGAGCAGTACTTC.

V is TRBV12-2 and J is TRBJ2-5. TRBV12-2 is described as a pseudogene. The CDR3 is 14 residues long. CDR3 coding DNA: TGTGCAAGTCGCTTGGCTAGCGAAAAAGAGACCCAGTACTTC. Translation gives CASRLASEKETQYF.

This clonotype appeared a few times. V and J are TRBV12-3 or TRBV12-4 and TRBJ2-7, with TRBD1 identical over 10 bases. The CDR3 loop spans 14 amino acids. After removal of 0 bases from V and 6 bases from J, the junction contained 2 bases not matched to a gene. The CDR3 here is CASSLADRGGEQYF. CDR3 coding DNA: TGTGCCAGCAGTTTAGCGGACAGGGGGGGCGAGCAGTACTTC.

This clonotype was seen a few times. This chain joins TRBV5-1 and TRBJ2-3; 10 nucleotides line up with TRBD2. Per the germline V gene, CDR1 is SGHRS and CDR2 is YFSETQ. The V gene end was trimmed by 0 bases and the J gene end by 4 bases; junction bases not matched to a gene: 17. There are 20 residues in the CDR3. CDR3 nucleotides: TGCGCCAGCAGCTTGGTCCCTAGCGGGGGAACCTCCCCCGGTCCAGATACGCAGTATTTT. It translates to CASSLVPSGGTSPGPDTQYF.

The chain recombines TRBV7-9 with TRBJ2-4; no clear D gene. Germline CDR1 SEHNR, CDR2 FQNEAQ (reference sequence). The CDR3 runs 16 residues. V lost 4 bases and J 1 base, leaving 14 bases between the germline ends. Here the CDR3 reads CASSSGGQEAKNIQYF. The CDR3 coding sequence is TGTGCCAGCAGCTCAGGTGGCCAAGAGGCCAAAAACATTCAGTACTTC.

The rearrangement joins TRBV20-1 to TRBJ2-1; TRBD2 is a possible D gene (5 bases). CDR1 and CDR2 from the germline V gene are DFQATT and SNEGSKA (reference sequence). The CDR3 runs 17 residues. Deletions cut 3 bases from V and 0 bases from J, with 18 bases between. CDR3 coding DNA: TGCAGTGCTAGGGCGCTATCTAGCAGCAGCTCCTACAATGAGCAGTTCTTC. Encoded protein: CSARALSSSSSYNEQFF.